The next 28 T cell receptor beta chains were all read from a single sample in a study of T cell repertoires in cytomegalovirus infection. TCRdb independently ran MiXCR on the reads; one entry per CDR3 protein. The data contain 550,000 to 850,000 distinct CDR3 sequences, roughly a third of them singletons. These receptors' antigens are unknown. The sample consisted of cultured PBMCs, taken from culture after CMV antigen stimulation. Receptor source: a human donor in good health (CMV status not recorded). Some clones in this sample may be carry-over from other donors' samples.

This clonotype has just a few counts. The chain joins TRBV6-1 to TRBJ2-3; 7 bases line up with TRBD2. CDR1 and CDR2 (germline): MNHNS, SASEGT. After removal of 5 bases from V and 4 bases from J, the junction contained 6 bases not matched to a gene. The CDR3 is 14 amino acids. CDR3 nucleotide sequence: TGTGCCAGCAGTTCAAATGGGGGGGCAGATACGCAGTATTTT. Amino acids: CASSSNGGADTQYF.

The V gene is TRBV6-6, the J gene TRBJ2-5; TRBD2 agrees at 8 bases. Trimming cost V 7 bases and J 4 bases; bases outside gene matches: 14. CDR3 length: 16 residues. CDR1 MNHNY and CDR2 SVGAGI come from the germline V gene (reference sequence). The CDR3 nucleotides are TGTGCCAGCAAGAGGTCAGGTAGCGGGATGGGAGAGACCCAGTACTTC. Amino acid sequence: CASKRSGSGMGETQYF.

This clonotype has more than one count but fewer than ten. This chain uses TRBV5-6 with TRBJ1-1; D remains ambiguous. Trimming shortened V by 3 bases and J by 1 base, and 13 bases separated the two germline ends. Germline V lookup: CDR1 SGHDT, CDR2 YYEEEE. The CDR3 sequence is 15 residues long. CDR3 in amino acids: CASSSRKAGNTEAFF. The CDR3 nucleotides read TGTGCCAGCAGCTCCAGAAAAGCAGGGAACACTGAAGCTTTCTTT.

CDR3 in amino acids: CASSLRSASSYEQYF. For the CDR3, the DNA is TGTGCCAGCAGCTTGAGGAGTGCGAGCTCCTACGAGCAGTACTTC. The chain links TRBV5-4 to TRBJ2-7; no clear D gene. V was clipped by 1 base and J by 0 bases, with 11 bases between them. Germline-derived CDR1 and CDR2 are SGHNT and YYREEE (reference sequence). The CDR3 is 15 residues long.

V gene TRBV19 combines with J gene TRBJ1-5, with 7 bases that match TRBD1. Per the germline V gene, CDR1 is LNHDA and CDR2 is SQIVND (reference sequence). Trimming cost V 9 bases and J 0 bases; bases outside gene matches: 8. CDR3 length equals 15 residues. DNA of the CDR3: TGTGCCAGCGTCAAGGGGACAGTTAGCAATCAGCCCCAGCATTTT. This sequence encodes CASVKGTVSNQPQHF.

The chain is built from TRBV6-6 and TRBJ2-7; TRBD2 agrees at 9 bases. The CDR3 has 16 residues. Trimming took 7 bases from V and 3 from J; bases not matched to a gene: 13. Germline V lookup: CDR1 MNHNY, CDR2 SVGAGI (reference sequence). The CDR3 DNA sequence: TGTGCCAGCATGAGGGATGGCGGGGGGGCTGTCTACGAGCAGTACTTC. It yields the protein CASMRDGGGAVYEQYF.

The V gene is TRBV27, the J gene TRBJ2-5; 8 nucleotides line up with TRBD1. CDR3 length equals 15 residues. Germline assignment: CDR1 MNHEY and CDR2 SMNVEV (reference sequence). The ends lost 1 base at V and 3 bases at J; junction bases unmatched: 4. This chain's CDR3 is CASSLWTGPEETQYF. CDR3 DNA: TGTGCCAGCAGTTTATGGACAGGGCCCGAAGAGACCCAGTACTTC.

The rearrangement joins TRBV19 to TRBJ2-2; 7 bases agree with TRBD2. Germline CDR1 and CDR2: LNHDA and SQIVND (reference sequence). Trimming cost V 7 bases and J 2 bases; bases outside gene matches: 4. The CDR3 extends over 14 amino acids. CDR3 loop: CASTGTTNTGELFF. CDR3 nucleotide sequence: TGTGCCAGTACCGGGACTACAAACACCGGGGAGCTGTTTTTT.

CDR3 bases: TGTGCCAGCAACCTCTGGGGGCCTGGCACAGATACGCAGTATTTT. This codes for CASNLWGPGTDTQYF. The chain combines TRBV12-3 or TRBV12-4 with TRBJ2-3, with D possibly TRBD1 on 6 matching bases. V gave up 7 bases and J gave up 1 base, with 15 bases separating them. The CDR3 spans 15 residues.

This clonotype was detected only a few times. The rearrangement links TRBV7-9 to TRBJ2-2; D gene unclear. CDR3 size: 15 residues. Trimming shortened V by 6 bases and J by 4 bases, and 15 bases separated the two germline ends. Germline V CDR1 and CDR2: SEHNR, FQNEAQ (reference sequence). The CDR3 DNA is TGTGCCAGCAGTCGGACCCTCCAAGGCACCGGGGAGCTGTTTTTT. Translation: CASSRTLQGTGELFF.

This sequence joins TRBV7-6 and TRBJ1-1, with D perhaps TRBD1 (6 bases). Germline CDR1 is SGHVS and CDR2 is FNYEAQ. V shed 5 bases and J shed 5 bases, with 18 bases lying between them. CDR3 length: 15 residues. As DNA, the CDR3 is TGTGCCAGCAGCAACCCACAGGGAGCGAGAACTGAAGCTTTCTTT. It is translated as CASSNPQGARTEAFF.

This clonotype was observed a handful of times. The chain combines TRBV7-2 with TRBJ2-1; 8 bases are shared with TRBD1. Germline V gene sequence: CDR1 SGHTA, CDR2 FQGNSA. V was pared by 1 base and J by 4 bases, with 9 bases of the junction left unmatched. The CDR3 is made up of 17 amino acids. This chain's CDR3 is CASSLGPGQVPYNEQFF. In DNA form, the CDR3 reads TGTGCCAGCAGCTTAGGGCCGGGACAGGTCCCTTACAATGAGCAGTTCTTC.

CDR3 DNA: TGCAGTGCTAGAGAGTATGGCTGGGGTAGGGATGAGCAGTTCTTC. Translated, it gives CSAREYGWGRDEQFF. The rearrangement uses TRBV20-1 and TRBJ2-1; no firm D call. The germline CDR1 and CDR2 sequences are DFQATT and SNEGSKA (reference sequence). V was pared by 0 bases and J by 8 bases, with 17 bases between. The CDR3 is made up of 15 amino acids.

CDR3 DNA sequence: TGTGCCAGCAGTTTAGATGGACTAGCGGGTTTGAAAGAGACCCAGTACTTC. Translating gives CASSLDGLAGLKETQYF. V usage is TRBV12-3 or TRBV12-4 and J usage is TRBJ2-5; 11 positions match TRBD2. After removal of 1 base from V and 3 bases from J, the junction contained 7 bases not matched to a gene. The CDR3 consists of 17 residues.

The chain uses TRBV5-1 and TRBJ1-1; possibly TRBD1 for D (5 bases). Germline CDR1 reads SGHRS; CDR2 reads YFSETQ. This CDR3 contains 14 residues. The V gene lost 6 bases and the J gene lost 3 bases, with 15 bases spanning the gap. DNA for the CDR3: TGCGCCAGCATGGGTAGGGGTGAAGACACTGAAGCTTTCTTT. Translation gives CASMGRGEDTEAFF.

The genes are TRBV11-2 and TRBJ2-1; unclear D gene. From germline, CDR1 is SGHAT and CDR2 FQNNGV. V was trimmed by 1 base and J by 0 bases, leaving 16 bases between them. This CDR3 is built from 18 residues. CDR3 in amino acids: CASSLGAGLASSYNEQFF. CDR3 DNA: TGTGCCAGCAGCTTAGGAGCCGGCCTGGCGAGCTCCTACAATGAGCAGTTCTTC.

This clonotype was observed a few times. The rearrangement uses TRBV20-1 and TRBJ2-1; 12 positions match TRBD2. CDR3 length equals 17 residues. Per germline, CDR1 DFQATT and CDR2 SNEGSKA (reference sequence). The V gene end was trimmed by 1 base and the J gene end by 1 base; junction bases not matched to a gene: 5. CDR3 loop: CSARASGGAWSYNEQFF. The DNA of the CDR3 is TGCAGTGCTAGAGCTAGCGGGGGGGCCTGGTCCTACAATGAGCAGTTCTTC.

This sequence joins TRBV6-1 and TRBJ1-5, with D perhaps TRBD1 (5 bases). The CDR3 consists of 16 residues. V was cut by 4 bases and J by 2 bases, with 15 bases left in between. CDR1 and CDR2 (germline): MNHNS, SASEGT. The chain's CDR3 is CASSGYQGVGNQPQHF. In nucleotides, the CDR3 is TGTGCCAGCAGTGGGTACCAAGGGGTGGGCAATCAGCCCCAGCATTTT.

The chain is built from TRBV29-1 and TRBJ1-1; TRBD1 agrees at 7 bases. J gave up 0 bases and V 5 bases, and 3 bases lay outside the gene matches. This CDR3 has 13 amino acids. Germline V gene data show CDR1 as SQVTM and CDR2 as ANQGSEA. CDR3 nucleotides: TGCAGCGTTCGGACAGGTTTGAACACTGAAGCTTTCTTT. Encoded protein: CSVRTGLNTEAFF.

The chain carries TRBV7-2 and TRBJ2-5; either TRBD1 or TRBD2 may supply D (5 bases each). This CDR3 contains 14 residues. V was pared by 4 bases and J by 5 bases, with 14 bases between. From germline, CDR1 is SGHTA and CDR2 FQGNSA. The CDR3 loop is CASSSRPGRETQYF. The CDR3 nucleotides are TGTGCCAGCAGCTCCCGGCCGGGACGGGAGACCCAGTACTTC.

This clonotype was found a few times. This rearrangement joins TRBV20-1 to TRBJ2-5, with a weak D call TRBD2 (5 bases). The V end was cut by 6 bases, the J end by 1 base, with 18 bases between. The CDR3 length is 15 residues. Germline assignment: CDR1 DFQATT and CDR2 SNEGSKA (reference sequence). CDR3 bases: TGCAGTGCACCGGACCCAGCGGAAGGCCAAGAGACCCAGTACTTC. Amino acid sequence: CSAPDPAEGQETQYF.

The rearrangement uses TRBV6-5 and TRBJ2-7; D is unresolved. The V gene's germline CDR1 is MNHEY and CDR2 SVGAGI. This CDR3 comprises 12 residues. With 7 bases removed from V and 1 base from J, the gap between germline ends came to 8 bases. This CDR3 reads CASKGASYEQYF. In DNA form, the CDR3 reads TGTGCCAGCAAAGGCGCGTCCTACGAGCAGTACTTC.

This clonotype was seen at least ten times. V is TRBV7-8 and J is TRBJ1-3, with TRBD1 matching over 10 bases. This CDR3 comprises 15 residues. With 3 bases clipped from V and 3 bases from J, the junction kept 2 bases outside the gene matches. CDR1 SGHVS and CDR2 FQNEAQ come from the germline V gene. CDR3 sequence: CASSLRDRGGNTIYF. The CDR3 region has the DNA TGTGCCAGCAGCTTGAGGGACAGGGGTGGAAACACCATATATTTT.

The chain joins TRBV11-3 to TRBJ2-1; 7 nucleotides align to TRBD2. The length of the CDR3 is 16 residues. The V gene end was trimmed by 5 bases and the J gene end by 3 bases; junction bases not matched to a gene: 10. Germline V CDR1 and CDR2: SGHNT, YENEEA. This chain's CDR3 is CASSHRRASGYNEQFF. The CDR3 DNA is TGTGCCAGCAGCCACAGGCGCGCTAGCGGCTACAATGAGCAGTTCTTC.

The chain links TRBV4-1 to TRBJ2-3; D gene unclear. The CDR3 runs 14 residues. CDR1 is MGHRA and CDR2 is YSYEKL in the germline V gene. The V end was cut by 5 bases, the J end by 4 bases, with 13 bases between. CDR3 amino acids: CASSLDRPPDTQYF. CDR3 DNA: TGCGCCAGCAGCTTGGATCGTCCCCCAGATACGCAGTATTTT.

This clonotype occurred a few times. V usage is TRBV7-2 and J usage is TRBJ2-1, with 11 nucleotides matching TRBD2. Trimming cost V 0 bases and J 7 bases; bases outside gene matches: 2. The CDR3 runs 15 residues. Germline CDR1 and CDR2: SGHTA and FQGNSA. In DNA form, the CDR3 reads TGTGCCAGCAGCTTAGCTAGCGGGGGGGCAAATGAGCAGTTCTTC. It is translated as CASSLASGGANEQFF. Looking up the rest from reference TRBV7-2 and TRBJ2-1 gives the full variable domain: GAGVSQSPSNKVTEKGKDVELRCDPISGHTALYWYRQSLGQGLEFLIYFQGNSAPDKSGLPSDRFSAERTGGSVSTLTIQRTQQEDSAVYLCASSLASGGANEQFFGPGTRLTVL.

J is TRBJ2-7 and V is TRBV7-2; D is possibly TRBD2 (6 bases). This CDR3 is 15 amino acids long. V was shortened by 6 bases and J by 4 bases, with 19 bases between the two germline ends. Germline values: CDR1 SGHTA, CDR2 FQGNSA. CDR3 residues: CASRDSSAGSYEQYF. The CDR3 nucleotides read TGTGCCAGCAGAGACTCTTCTGCGGGGAGTTACGAGCAGTACTTC.

The sample holds many counts of this clonotype. The rearrangement links TRBV7-8 to TRBJ2-7; D not certain. V lost 1 base, J lost 2 bases, and 9 bases lay in between. This CDR3 has 14 residues. Germline V gives CDR1 SGHVS, CDR2 FQNEAQ. This chain's CDR3 is CASSLGSLAYEQYF. CDR3 in DNA: TGTGCCAGCAGCTTAGGGTCTCTGGCCTACGAGCAGTACTTC.